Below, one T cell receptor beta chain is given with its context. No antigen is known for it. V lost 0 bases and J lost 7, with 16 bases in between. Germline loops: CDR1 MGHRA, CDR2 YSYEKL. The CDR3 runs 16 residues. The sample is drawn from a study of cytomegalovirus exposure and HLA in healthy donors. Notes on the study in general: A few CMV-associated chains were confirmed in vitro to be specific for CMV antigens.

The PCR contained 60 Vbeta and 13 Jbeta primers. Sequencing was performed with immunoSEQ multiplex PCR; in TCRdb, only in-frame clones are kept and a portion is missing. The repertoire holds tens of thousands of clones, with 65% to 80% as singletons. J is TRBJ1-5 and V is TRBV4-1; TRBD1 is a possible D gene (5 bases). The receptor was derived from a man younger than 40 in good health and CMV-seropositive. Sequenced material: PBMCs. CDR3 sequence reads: CASSQDIVLGGQPQHF. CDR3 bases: TGCGCCAGCAGCCAAGATATCGTGCTCGGGGGGCAGCCCCAGCATTTT.